Listed below are T cell receptor beta chains from one sample, sequenced in a study of post-analysis software for immune sequencing data. Each CDR3 protein is one row after TCRdb ran MiXCR on the PCR reads. Seen here are hundreds of thousands of distinct CDR3 sequences, 25% to 30% observed once, and the top ten hold about 0.5%. The sample comprised blood. Receptors were obtained from a girl between 10 and 17 years old with multiple sclerosis. Both conserved end residues are trimmed from each CDR3.

J | V | CDR3
TRBJ1-2 | TRBV24-1 | ATSDPGTGKHGYT
TRBJ1-2 | TRBV7-2 | ASSSVGTGGEGYGYT
TRBJ2-1 | TRBV12-3/TRBV12-4 | ASSFAGTVNWQQF
TRBJ2-7 | TRBV11-3 | ASSLRATPPYEQY
TRBJ1-2 | TRBV20-1 | SALGLTKPYGYT
TRBJ2-1 | TRBV12-3/TRBV12-4 | ASSLGQLSSYNEQF
NA | TRBV9 | ASSPAGDPHGEQY
TRBJ2-1 | TRBV10-1 | ASSADPYNEQF
TRBJ2-1 | TRBV20-1 | SATPGGRAYDEQF
TRBJ2-6 | TRBV18 | ASSRDRTPTNVLT
TRBJ2-4 | TRBV20-1 | SARELAANIQY
TRBJ2-5 | TRBV5-6 | ASSLVTGSWETQY
TRBJ2-1 | TRBV28 | ASSLIFGQSYNEQF
TRBJ2-3 | TRBV29-1 | SGVLGGVWDTQY
TRBJ1-4 | TRBV27 | ASSRVRETSNEKLF
TRBJ2-5 | TRBV7-9 | ASGRRELETQY
TRBJ1-4 | TRBV20-1 | SAPWDRGDEKLF
TRBJ2-1 | TRBV20-1 | SARGAGGVEQF
TRBJ2-2 | TRBV20-1 | SAIRTGGTGELF
TRBJ1-1 | TRBV9 | ASSVTSRNTEAF
TRBJ1-1 | TRBV5-1 | ASRSGGRNTEAF
TRBJ1-2 | TRBV7-8 | ASSLGGQGAYGYT
TRBJ2-1 | TRBV28 | ASSLGGVSYNEQF
TRBJ2-7 | TRBV7-2 | ASRRNSGNYEQY
TRBJ1-6 | TRBV10-2 | ASSERGTGGYSYNSPLH
TRBJ2-3 | TRBV28 | ASSLAQGLTDTQY
TRBJ1-2 | TRBV12-3/TRBV12-4 | ASNRGFNYGYT
TRBJ2-1 | TRBV9 | ASSVWASSYNEQF
TRBJ2-2 | TRBV12-3/TRBV12-4 | ASSPRIWTGGAGGELF
TRBJ2-3 | TRBV27 | ASSLIQLAGITDTQY
NA | TRBV27 | ASSFPGRRAGSIHEQY
TRBJ2-1 | TRBV20-1 | SARDSFRASYNEQF
TRBJ1-1 | TRBV4-1 | ASSQEFGGEAF
TRBJ2-1 | TRBV6-6 | ASSWEEYNEQF
TRBJ2-5 | TRBV6-1 | ASSPTSGRAGQETQY
TRBJ2-5 | TRBV28 | ASSWIPETQY
TRBJ2-5 | TRBV10-3 | ATKASGVQETQY
TRBJ2-7 | TRBV7-8 | ASSARTAGAGEQY
TRBJ2-1 | TRBV29-1 | SVDGLAGGGEQF
TRBJ2-1 | TRBV20-1 | SASLGRGGEQF
TRBJ1-2 | TRBV7-2 | ASSLSGYYGYT
TRBJ1-4 | TRBV29-1 | SVGGSEKLF
TRBJ2-7 | TRBV29-1 | SVRWTGDEQY
TRBJ2-3 | TRBV5-1 | ASSLVGYSVADTQY
TRBJ2-7 | TRBV20-1 | SAGWVGRNYEQY
TRBJ2-5 | TRBV5-1 | ASSLDAGVTETQY
TRBJ2-5 | TRBV29-1 | SAVRDTLRTQY
TRBJ1-2 | TRBV29-1 | SVEDDARDYGYT
NA | TRBV20-1 | SAGTGVYPYEQY
TRBJ2-3 | TRBV3-1 | ASSLRRRGDTQY
TRBJ2-7 | TRBV11-2 | ASSFQGPLGYEQY
TRBJ2-7 | TRBV9 | ASSGPGPADEQY
TRBJ2-7 | TRBV28 | ATGRPSSEQY
TRBJ2-5 | TRBV20-1 | SARVAAQETQY